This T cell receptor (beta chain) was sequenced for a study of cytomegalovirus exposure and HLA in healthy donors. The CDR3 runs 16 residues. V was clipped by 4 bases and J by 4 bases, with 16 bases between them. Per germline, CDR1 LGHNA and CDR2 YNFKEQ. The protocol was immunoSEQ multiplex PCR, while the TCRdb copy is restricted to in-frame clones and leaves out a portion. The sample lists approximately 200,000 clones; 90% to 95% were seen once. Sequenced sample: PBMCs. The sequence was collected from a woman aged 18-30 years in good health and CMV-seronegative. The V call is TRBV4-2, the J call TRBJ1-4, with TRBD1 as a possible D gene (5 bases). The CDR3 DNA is TGTGCCAGCAGCCCTGCGGATGGGGGGATTAATGAAAAACTGTTTTTT. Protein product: CASSPADGGINEKLFF.